One sample yielded the 17 T cell receptor beta chains listed below, sequenced in a study of T cells in Graves' hyperthyroidism and ophthalmopathy. Amplified regions were TCR beta CDR3 sequences from RNA transcripts. RT-PCR in the first round (using the HTBI primer set) targeted the TCR CDR3. Each CDR3 protein gets one entry after TCRdb re-called the multiplex PCR reads with MiXCR. This table holds roughly 170,000 distinct CDR3 sequences, 9.4% found once. The material sequenced was blood. These receptor sequences come from a woman aged 18-29 years with Graves' hyperthyroidism that later progressed to Graves' ophthalmopathy.

In its sample, this clonotype was seen many times. The chain links TRBV7-9 to TRBJ2-1; 7 bases fit TRBD2. Losses at the gene ends were 8 bases for V and 3 bases for J; bases not matched to a gene: 10. This CDR3 comprises 15 residues. Germline CDR1 is SEHNR and CDR2 is FQNEAQ (reference sequence). In DNA form, the CDR3 reads TGTGCCAGCGGGGGGGAGTCAGGCGTCTACAATGAGCAGTTCTTC. Its protein product is CASGGESGVYNEQFF.

This clonotype was seen repeatedly, ten times or more. The rearrangement uses TRBV7-9 and TRBJ2-2, with D possibly matching TRBD1 (5 bases). Deletions cut 6 bases from V and 4 bases from J, with 12 bases between. Germline V gene data show CDR1 as SEHNR and CDR2 as FQNEAQ (reference sequence). The CDR3 runs 14 residues. The CDR3: CASRKRQRTGELFF. CDR3 sequence (DNA): TGTGCCAGCAGGAAAAGACAGCGCACCGGGGAGCTGTTTTTT.

Regarding this clonotype: The germline gene is not matched at one end of the junction; a read error may be the cause. The chain is built from TRBV29-1 and TRBJ2-2; 9 bases are a match to TRBD1. CDR1 and CDR2 from the germline V gene are SQVTM and ANQGSEA. The CDR3 is 14 residues long. CDR3 sequence reads: CSVKDRGRSGQLLF. DNA of the CDR3: TGCAGCGTGAAGGACAGGGGAAGATCCGGGCAGCTGCTTTTT.

The chain links TRBV11-2 to TRBJ2-2; TRBD2 might be the D (6 bases). The CDR3 has 12 residues. Trimming shortened V by 1 base and J by 14 bases, and 11 bases separated the two germline ends. Germline CDR1 SGHAT, CDR2 FQNNGV. DNA of the CDR3: TGTGCCAGCAGCTTAGGGGGCGGGGCACTGTTTTTT. Amino acid sequence: CASSLGGGALFF.

The gene calls are TRBV20-1 and TRBJ2-7; 8 bases are shared with TRBD2. This CDR3 has 13 amino acids. The trim removed 8 bases at V and 2 bases at J, leaving 8 bases unmatched. Germline V lookup: CDR1 DFQATT, CDR2 SNEGSKA (reference sequence). The CDR3 reads CSTKAGVPYEQYF. CDR3 DNA sequence: TGCAGTACCAAAGCGGGAGTGCCCTACGAGCAGTACTTC.

This clonotype has ten or more counts. The chain has TRBV28 and TRBJ2-5, with D possibly TRBD2 on 7 matching bases. V lost 4 bases and J lost 1, with 10 bases in between. The V gene's germline CDR1 is MDHEN and CDR2 SYDVKM. CDR3 length equals 14 residues. The CDR3 loop reads CASSWGGAQETQYF. The CDR3 coding sequence is TGTGCCAGCAGTTGGGGGGGGGCCCAAGAGACCCAGTACTTC.

Notes on this clonotype: A read error may explain this, as a much larger clone is one base away. This chain connects TRBV28 to TRBJ2-5; D is undetermined. Germline assignment: CDR1 MDHEN and CDR2 SYDVKM. This CDR3 region has 13 residues. The CDR3 protein is CANSELMKGTQYF. The CDR3 DNA is TGTGCCAACAGTGAACTCATGAAAGGGACCCAGTACTTC.

This clonotype was seen a handful of times. Given a much more abundant clone one base away, this may be a read error. V and J are TRBV6-1 and TRBJ2-5; TRBD2 might be the D (6 bases). CDR1 MNHNS and CDR2 SASEGT come from the germline V gene. V dropped 6 bases and J dropped 5 bases, with 13 bases sitting between them. This CDR3 region has 13 residues. CDR3 in amino acids: CASRDGGAETQYF. CDR3 in DNA: TGTGCCAGCAGGGACGGGGGAGCGGAGACCCAGTACTTC.

On this clonotype itself: A single base separates this from a much larger clone, so it may be a read error. The genes are TRBV10-3 and TRBJ1-1; perhaps TRBD1 as D (6 bases). The germline V and J ends were trimmed by 2 bases and 0 bases, with 16 bases remaining between them. From germline, CDR1 is ENHRY and CDR2 SYGVKD. This CDR3 is 17 amino acids long. The chain's CDR3 is CAISEAKGGIMNTEAFF. CDR3 sequence (DNA): TGTGCCATCAGTGAGGCCAAGGGGGGAATAATGAACACTGAAGCTTTCTTT.

This clonotype was recorded at least ten times. The chain employs TRBV9 and TRBJ2-1; D is perhaps TRBD2 (6 bases). Between the trimmed V and J ends, which lost 4 bases and 6 bases, there was a span of 11 bases. This CDR3 spans 13 amino acids. Germline CDR1 is SGDLS and CDR2 is YYNGEE. DNA of the CDR3: TGTGCCAGCAGCATTAGCGGCCTCAATGAGCAGTTCTTC. Encoded protein: CASSISGLNEQFF. The variable domain in full, completed from reference TRBV9 and TRBJ2-1, reads DSGVTQTPKHLITATGQRVTLRCSPRSGDLSVYWYQQSLDQGLQFLIQYYNGEERAKGNILERFSAQQFPDLHSELNLSSLELGDSALYFCASSISGLNEQFFGPGTRLTVL.

This clonotype was found many times. This chain connects TRBV28 to TRBJ2-1; the match to TRBD1 covers 7 bases. V was clipped by 8 bases and J by 5 bases; unmatched bases: 12. The CDR3 sequence is 15 residues long. In germline, CDR1 is MDHEN, CDR2 SYDVKM. The CDR3 sequence is CASHPIRDRHNEQFF. The CDR3 DNA is TGTGCCAGCCACCCCATCCGGGACAGACACAATGAGCAGTTCTTC.

This clonotype has a count of ten or more. A junction end diverges from the germline sequence, so it may reflect a read error. The gene calls are TRBV20-1 and TRBJ1-2; D call uncertain. From germline, CDR1 is DFQATT and CDR2 SNEGSKA (reference sequence). The CDR3 totals 13 residues. The CDR3 DNA reads as TGCAGTGCTAGAGTGAGCGGCTCCTATAGCTACACCTTC. Translating it yields CSARVSGSYSYTF.

The chain is built from TRBV15 and TRBJ2-3; D is unresolved. The V end was cut by 0 bases, the J end by 2 bases, with 6 bases between. Germline CDR1 and CDR2: LNHNV and YYDKDF (reference sequence). The CDR3 runs 14 residues. The CDR3 loop is CATSRDSHTDTQYF. In nucleotides, the CDR3 is TGTGCCACCAGCAGAGATAGTCACACAGATACGCAGTATTTT.

This clonotype was recorded a few times. The chain couples TRBV5-5 to TRBJ1-2; 7 nucleotides agree with TRBD1. Per germline, CDR1 SGHKS and CDR2 YYEKEE (reference sequence). The CDR3 contains 16 residues. Unmatched junction bases numbered 18, after V lost 7 bases and J lost 6 bases. The CDR3 spells CASVPGVTGEYDGYTF. CDR3 nucleotides: TGTGCCAGCGTCCCCGGGGTAACAGGGGAGTACGATGGCTACACCTTC.

This clonotype appeared many times. The V gene is TRBV29-1, the J gene TRBJ1-1; 8 positions match TRBD1. Germline CDR1 reads SQVTM; CDR2 reads ANQGSEA. V shed 7 bases and J 1 base; nucleotides not matched to a gene: 5. The CDR3 runs 13 residues. DNA of the CDR3: TGCAGCGCCTGGACAGGGCAGAACACTGAAGCTTTCTTT. Its protein is CSAWTGQNTEAFF.

This clonotype was counted between two and nine times. V usage is TRBV19 and J usage is TRBJ2-1; 8 bases are shared with TRBD1. The CDR3 is made up of 16 amino acids. Germline values: CDR1 LNHDA, CDR2 SQIVND (reference sequence). V trimming: 6 bases; J trimming: 12 bases; junction bases outside the gene matches: 19. CDR3 sequence: CASSSPDRGGSSVQFF. CDR3 nucleotides: TGTGCCAGTAGCAGCCCCGACAGGGGCGGGTCGTCTGTGCAGTTCTTC.

This clonotype was detected a few times. CDR3 coding DNA: TGTGCCAGCAGCCAAGGGTATTGGGGAAATGAGCAGTTCTTC. Its translation: CASSQGYWGNEQFF. V usage is TRBV14 and J usage is TRBJ2-1; D not certain. V was shortened by 1 base and J by 7 bases, with 11 bases between the two germline ends. Looked up from germline, CDR1 is SGHDN and CDR2 is FVKESK. The CDR3 is made up of 14 amino acids.